This entry lists 21 T cell receptor beta chains sequenced from one sample in a study of cytomegalovirus exposure and HLA in healthy donors. Clones were sequenced by immunoSEQ multiplex PCR, and TCRdb holds only the in-frame ones, with some missing. The sample carries hundreds of thousands of clones, roughly 90% recorded once. The specimen was PBMCs. The receptors were sampled from a woman between 18 and 29 years old in good health and CMV-seronegative.

J is TRBJ2-2 and V is TRBV29-1; 9 bases map to TRBD2. Per germline, CDR1 SQVTM and CDR2 ANQGSEA. J gave up 1 base and V 4 bases, and 1 base lay outside the gene matches. CDR3 length: 14 amino acids. DNA for the CDR3: TGCAGCGTTGCGACTAGCGGGAACACCGGGGAGCTGTTTTTT. Translated: CSVATSGNTGELFF.

This clone was recorded only once. The gene calls are TRBV30 and TRBJ1-1, with D unresolved. The CDR3 runs 12 residues. The V gene lost 5 bases and the J gene lost 7 bases, with 14 bases spanning the gap. Germline V gene sequence: CDR1 GTSNPN, CDR2 SVGIG (reference sequence). CDR3 in amino acids: CAWEYGLSEAFF. Here the CDR3 DNA reads TGTGCCTGGGAATACGGTTTAAGTGAAGCTTTCTTT.

The chain is built from TRBV5-5 and TRBJ1-1; 8 bases are a match to TRBD1. Germline V gene lookup returns CDR1 SGHKS and CDR2 YYEKEE (reference sequence). J gave up 3 bases and V 4 bases, and 5 bases lay outside the gene matches. CDR3 length equals 14 residues. In DNA, the CDR3 is TGTGCCAGCAGCCGACAGGGGAGTTACACTGAAGCTTTCTTT. This sequence encodes CASSRQGSYTEAFF.

This rearrangement joins TRBV19 to TRBJ2-7; 7 bases align to TRBD2. This CDR3 is 17 amino acids long. CDR1 LNHDA and CDR2 SQIVND come from the germline V gene (reference sequence). With V trimmed by 6 bases and J by 2 bases, 16 bases remained unmatched. The CDR3 sequence is CASSLVLAREGPYEQYF. DNA of the CDR3: TGTGCCAGTAGCCTCGTACTTGCCAGGGAGGGCCCCTACGAGCAGTACTTC. Variable domain in full (rest from reference TRBV19 and TRBJ2-7): DGGITQSPKYLFRKEGQNVTLSCEQNLNHDAMYWYRQDPGQGLRLIYYSQIVNDFQKGDIAEGYSVSREKKESFPLTVTSAQKNPTAFYLCASSLVLAREGPYEQYFGPGTRLTVT.

The chain combines TRBV11-2 with TRBJ2-2; D is uncertain. CDR1 is SGHAT, CDR2 FQNNGV, per germline. The CDR3 length is 13 residues. V lost 5 bases to trimming and J lost 1 base, with 5 bases between them. CDR3 in amino acids: CASSPGNTGELFF. CDR3 nucleotide sequence: TGTGCCAGCAGCCCAGGGAACACCGGGGAGCTGTTTTTT.

This clone was counted once. The gene calls are TRBV28 and TRBJ2-7, with 10 nucleotides matching TRBD2. Losses at the gene ends were 3 bases for V and 7 bases for J; bases not matched to a gene: 6. The germline V gene has CDR1 MDHEN and CDR2 SYDVKM. The CDR3 extends over 14 amino acids. The CDR3 reads CASSFLAGVGEQYF. The CDR3 region has the DNA TGTGCCAGCAGTTTTCTAGCGGGAGTCGGGGAGCAGTACTTC.

The rearrangement links TRBV5-8 to TRBJ2-3; D is ambiguous. The CDR3 extends over 13 amino acids. Germline CDR1 reads SGHTS; CDR2 reads YDEGEE. V gave up 1 base and J gave up 1 base, with 4 bases separating them. The CDR3 nucleotides are TGTGCCAGCAGCTTGTATCGCACAGATACGCAGTATTTT. This encodes CASSLYRTDTQYF.

This chain links TRBV28 with TRBJ1-2, with 9 bases aligning to TRBD1. CDR3 length equals 14 residues. The V gene end was trimmed by 6 bases and the J gene end by 7 bases; junction bases not matched to a gene: 9. Per the germline V gene, CDR1 is MDHEN and CDR2 is SYDVKM. CDR3: CASSRTGDLGGYTF. The CDR3 nucleotides read TGTGCCAGCAGCCGGACAGGGGATTTGGGTGGCTACACCTTC.

For the CDR3, the DNA is TGTGCTAGTGGTTTGGGACTAGCGGGTTTATACGAGCAGTACTTC. Translation: CASGLGLAGLYEQYF. The rearrangement links TRBV12-5 to TRBJ2-7, with TRBD2 matching 10 bases. There are 15 residues in the CDR3. The trim removed 1 base at V and 4 bases at J, leaving 4 bases unmatched. CDR1 and CDR2 from the germline V gene are LGHNT and FRNRAP. The full variable domain, completed using reference TRBV12-5 and TRBJ2-7, is DARVTQTPRHKVTEMGQEVTMRCQPILGHNTVFWYRQTMMQGLELLAYFRNRAPLDDSGMPKDRFSAEMPDATLATLKIQPSEPRDSAVYFCASGLGLAGLYEQYFGPGTRLTVT.

This sequence joins TRBV7-2 and TRBJ2-2, with a possible D match to TRBD1 (6 bases). Trimming stripped 5 bases from V and 5 bases from J, with 21 bases between. Germline V gene sequence: CDR1 SGHTA, CDR2 FQGNSA. This CDR3 has 17 amino acids. In DNA, the CDR3 is TGTGCCAGCAGCAGAACGACAGGTCTCCTTTCAACCGGGGAGCTGTTTTTT. Its translation is CASSRTTGLLSTGELFF.

CDR3 protein: CASSRGANRRDEQFF. As DNA, the CDR3 is TGTGCCAGCAGTCGGGGGGCGAATCGGCGTGATGAGCAGTTCTTC. The gene calls are TRBV6-1 and TRBJ2-1; D is possibly TRBD2 (7 bases). Germline CDR1 reads MNHNS; CDR2 reads SASEGT. The CDR3 has 15 residues. V was cut by 5 bases and J by 8 bases, with 19 bases left in between.

This chain links TRBV5-4 with TRBJ2-6, with D possibly matching TRBD2 (6 bases). V lost 0 bases to trimming and J lost 4 bases, with 11 bases between them. The length of the CDR3 is 16 residues. Germline V gives CDR1 SGHNT, CDR2 YYREEE (reference sequence). This CDR3 reads CASSLGTSGGANVLTF. The DNA of the CDR3 is TGTGCCAGCAGCTTGGGTACGAGCGGGGGGGCCAACGTCCTGACTTTC.

This chain links TRBV7-2 with TRBJ2-7, with 7 bases identical to TRBD2. The germline gives CDR1 SGHTA, CDR2 FQGNSA. V was clipped by 0 bases and J by 5 bases; unmatched bases: 7. The CDR3 has 15 amino acids. The DNA of the CDR3 is TGTGCCAGCAGCTTAGCGCGGGGAGGGCCCCACGAGCAGTACTTC. Its protein is CASSLARGGPHEQYF.

This clone was seen only once. The rearrangement joins TRBV25-1 to TRBJ2-2, with 12 bases identical to TRBD2. The CDR3 loop spans 16 amino acids. Per germline, CDR1 MGHDK and CDR2 SYGVNS. V trimming: 6 bases; J trimming: 6 bases; junction bases outside the gene matches: 8. CDR3 residues: CASRPTSGSLPGELFF. The CDR3 DNA reads TGTGCCAGCAGGCCGACTAGCGGGAGTTTACCCGGGGAGCTGTTTTTT.

This clone occurred once. The chain couples TRBV6-5 to TRBJ1-4; D may be TRBD1 (5 bases). With 5 bases removed from V and 1 base from J, the gap between germline ends came to 8 bases. Per the germline V gene, CDR1 is MNHEY and CDR2 is SVGAGI. The CDR3 is 14 residues long. The CDR3 DNA sequence: TGTGCCAGCAGTCTTCAGGGAACTAATGAAAAACTGTTTTTT. It is translated as CASSLQGTNEKLFF.

The rearrangement links TRBV7-8 to TRBJ2-3, with 7 bases fitting TRBD2. In germline, CDR1 is SGHVS, CDR2 FQNEAQ. The length of the CDR3 is 13 residues. Trimming removed 8 bases from V and 2 bases from J; junction bases left unmatched: 4. In nucleotides, the CDR3 is TGTGCCAGCGGGAGGGCTTCCACAGATACGCAGTATTTT. Translated, it gives CASGRASTDTQYF.

The chain has TRBV30 and TRBJ2-7; D uncertain. Germline V gene lookup returns CDR1 GTSNPN and CDR2 SVGIG (reference sequence). V lost 0 bases, J lost 3 bases, and 9 bases lay in between. The CDR3 sequence is 13 residues long. CDR3 nucleotide sequence: TGTGCCTGGAGTGTAGTCCCGGGCTACGAGCAGTACTTC. This gives the protein CAWSVVPGYEQYF.

This clone was seen once. The V gene is TRBV6-4, the J gene TRBJ2-3, with TRBD2 matching over 11 bases. The CDR3 is 15 residues long. The V and J ends lost 8 bases and 5 bases, in that order; junction bases with no gene match: 9. Germline V gene sequence: CDR1 MRHNA, CDR2 SNTAGT. The CDR3 sequence is CASARLAGTVDTQYF. CDR3 DNA: TGTGCCAGCGCAAGACTAGCGGGAACTGTAGATACGCAGTATTTT.

V gene TRBV28 combines with J gene TRBJ1-4, with TRBD1 matching 7 bases. J was trimmed by 4 bases and V by 5 bases; bases with no gene match: 13. CDR3 length: 17 amino acids. Looked up from germline, CDR1 is MDHEN and CDR2 is SYDVKM. The CDR3, as DNA: TGTGCCAGCAGTAGTGGGACAGCCTTCCCCGTTAATGAAAAACTGTTTTTT. This codes for CASSSGTAFPVNEKLFF.

This sequence joins TRBV5-6 and TRBJ2-1; 8 bases align to TRBD2. Germline V gene sequence: CDR1 SGHDT, CDR2 YYEEEE. The CDR3 is 15 residues long. Losses at the gene ends were 0 bases for V and 5 bases for J; bases not matched to a gene: 4. This CDR3 is CASSLASGSHNEQFF. The DNA for the CDR3 is TGTGCCAGCAGCTTGGCTAGCGGGTCCCACAATGAGCAGTTCTTC.

This clone came up a few times. Other DNA sequences in this sample translate to the same CDR3. The J gene is TRBJ1-2, the V gene TRBV7-9, with D tentatively TRBD1 (5 bases). Germline V lookup: CDR1 SEHNR, CDR2 FQNEAQ (reference sequence). The CDR3 contains 14 residues. V was trimmed by 6 bases and J by 2 bases, leaving 13 bases between them. The DNA of the CDR3 is TGTGCCAGCAGTCTCTCAGGGTTGAACTATGGCTACACCTTC. This translates into CASSLSGLNYGYTF. The complete variable domain, with remaining parts taken from reference TRBV7-9 and TRBJ1-2, reads DTGVSQNPRHKITKRGQNVTFRCDPISEHNRLYWYRQTLGQGPEFLTYFQNEAQLEKSRLLSDRFSAERPKGSFSTLEIQRTEQGDSAMYLCASSLSGLNYGYTFGSGTRLTVV.